These T cell receptor beta chains were read from a single sample in a study of blood T cell repertoires in COVID-19. Measured with immunoSEQ multiplex PCR; TCRdb has only the in-frame clones, and not every one. The data contain 140,000 to 150,000 clones, more than 60% of them singletons. Sequenced: peripheral blood. The receptors here all came from a man aged 45-65 years with acute or convalescent COVID-19. The CDR3 runs from the conserved cysteine through the conserved F or W. The order of the fields is J gene, D gene, clone size, V gene, CDR3 protein, CDR3 DNA. D genes are given only for firm matches. The size entry is marked missing in some rows and otherwise reads once, few, many or a size class.

TRBJ1-4,NA,NA,TRBV4-1,CASSQDSAGRSEKLFF,TGCGCCAGCAGCCAAGATTCGGCAGGGCGGAGTGAAAAACTGTTTTTT
TRBJ2-3,NA,NA,TRBV7-9,CASSPDTDTQYF,TGTGCCAGCAGCCCAGACACAGATACGCAGTATTTT
TRBJ2-7,TRBD1,once,TRBV5-1,CASSLRVQGESYEQYF,TGCGCCAGCAGCTTGAGGGTTCAGGGGGAGTCCTACGAGCAGTACTTC
TRBJ2-2,TRBD1,NA,TRBV7-2,CASSLGGDRVVTGELFF,TGTGCCAGCAGCCTAGGAGGGGACAGGGTGGTGACCGGGGAGCTGTTTTTT
TRBJ2-1,NA,NA,TRBV9,CASSTQGNEQFF,TGTGCCAGCAGCACCCAGGGCAATGAGCAGTTCTTC
TRBJ1-5,NA,few,TRBV6-2/TRBV6-3,CASSAQNSNQPQHF,TGTGCCAGCAGTGCTCAGAATAGCAATCAGCCCCAGCATTTT
TRBJ1-2,NA,NA,TRBV4-1,CASSQDLGRDYGYTF,TGCGCCAGCAGCCAAGATCTTGGGAGGGACTATGGCTACACCTTC
TRBJ2-5,TRBD1,NA,TRBV5-1,CASSLNRQGQETQYF,TGCGCCAGCAGCCTCAACAGACAGGGTCAAGAGACCCAGTACTTC
TRBJ1-1,TRBD1,NA,TRBV11-2,CASSLWDRAENTEAFF,TGTGCCAGCAGCTTGTGGGACAGGGCTGAGAACACTGAAGCTTTCTTT
TRBJ2-3,TRBD2,few,TRBV12-3/TRBV12-4,CASTLTSSTQYF,TGTGCCAGCACCCTGACTAGCTCTACGCAGTATTTT
TRBJ2-2,TRBD2,NA,TRBV5-4,CASSYPGTSGGNTGELFF,TGTGCCAGCAGCTACCCCGGGACTAGCGGGGGGAACACCGGGGAGCTGTTTTTT
TRBJ2-3,NA,once,TRBV3-1/TRBV3-2,CASSQDPGGPRGDTQYF,TGTGCCAGCAGCCAAGATCCCGGGGGGCCCCGTGGGGATACGCAGTATTTT
TRBJ2-7,NA,NA,TRBV6-5,CASSYYGEGDEQYF,TGTGCCAGCAGTTACTACGGAGAGGGGGACGAGCAGTACTTC
TRBJ2-1,NA,NA,TRBV7-8,CASSPTADSYNEQFF,TGTGCCAGCAGCCCTACAGCGGACTCCTACAATGAGCAGTTCTTC
TRBJ2-1,TRBD2,NA,TRBV3-1/TRBV3-2,CASSQLAGGEQFF,TGTGCCAGCAGCCAACTAGCGGGGGGGGAGCAGTTCTTC
TRBJ1-1,TRBD1,NA,TRBV7-9,CASSLANRGDSEAFF,TGTGCCAGCAGCTTAGCGAACAGGGGGGACTCTGAAGCTTTCTTT
TRBJ1-1,NA,NA,TRBV7-7,CASALEAGGEGEAFF,TGTGCCAGCGCTCTCGAGGCGGGGGGGGAAGGTGAAGCTTTCTTT
TRBJ2-7,TRBD1,few,TRBV5-1,CASSMGQGAQEQYF,TGCGCCAGCAGCATGGGACAGGGGGCGCAGGAGCAGTACTTC
TRBJ1-4,TRBD1,NA,TRBV28,CASWGTDRANEKLFF,TGTGCCAGTTGGGGTACCGACAGGGCCAATGAAAAACTGTTTTTT
TRBJ1-5,NA,few,TRBV5-1,CASSLGSGSNQPQHF,TGCGCCAGCAGCTTGGGCTCGGGGAGCAATCAGCCCCAGCATTTT
TRBJ1-2,NA,NA,TRBV19,CASSFSGNYGYTF,TGTGCCAGTAGTTTTTCGGGTAACTATGGCTACACCTTC
TRBJ2-2,TRBD1,NA,TRBV19,CASSLRGRITNTGELFF,TGTGCCAGTAGTCTAAGGGGGCGTATAACCAACACCGGGGAGCTGTTTTTT
TRBJ2-2,NA,NA,TRBV5-1,CASSLAAAGELFF,TGCGCCAGCAGCTTGGCCGCGGCCGGGGAGCTGTTTTTT
TRBJ1-3,NA,NA,TRBV29-1,CSALHVAGNTIYF,TGCAGCGCACTGCACGTAGCTGGAAACACCATATATTTT
TRBJ1-1,NA,NA,TRBV10-3,CAITSQVTESEAFF,TGTGCCATCACCTCTCAGGTCACAGAGAGTGAAGCTTTCTTT
TRBJ1-2,TRBD1,few,TRBV9,CASSVGQGLVYGYTF,TGTGCCAGCAGCGTGGGACAGGGCCTCGTATATGGCTACACCTTC
TRBJ2-6,NA,NA,TRBV3-1/TRBV3-2,CASSASSGANVLTF,TGTGCCAGCAGCGCCAGCTCTGGGGCCAACGTCCTGACTTTC
TRBJ2-1,TRBD2,NA,TRBV19,CASSPRGGKWIEQFF,TGTGCCAGTAGTCCCCGGGGGGGAAAGTGGATTGAGCAGTTCTTC
TRBJ2-1,TRBD2,NA,TRBV5-1,CASSSLAGGNNEQFF,TGCGCCAGCAGCTCTTTAGCGGGGGGAAACAATGAGCAGTTCTTC
TRBJ2-5,TRBD1,NA,TRBV5-1,CASSFGTVKKSQYF,TGCGCCAGCAGCTTTGGGACAGTTAAAAAGTCCCAGTACTTC